Listed below are T cell receptor beta chains from one sample, sequenced in a study of control samples from healthy donors and cancer patients. Profiled with immunoSEQ multiplex PCR; TCRdb holds only in-frame clones, not every one. The repertoire holds tens of thousands of clones, with under 95% as singletons. The sample was PBMCs. Every receptor here comes from a man between 45 and 60 years old with lung cancer. Both conserved end residues are part of each CDR3. The D gene is left open where the match is weak. A clone size is listed for some rows: how often the clone was seen (once, few, many), or a class if it is expanded.

>TRBJ2-5|TRBD2|TRBV11-2|NA
TGTGCCAGCAGCTCCCCCGCCACTAGCGGGGGGGCAGAGACCCAGTACTTC
CASSSPATSGGAETQYF
>TRBJ2-5|NA|TRBV12-3/TRBV12-4|NA
TGTGCCAGCAGGGGGACGGGGCGAGAGACCCAGTACTTC
CASRGTGRETQYF
>TRBJ1-6|NA|TRBV2|NA
TGTGCCAGTAACCCCGTGGAATATAATTCACCCCTCCACTTT
CASNPVEYNSPLHF
>TRBJ1-1|TRBD1|TRBV5-1|NA
TGCGCCAGCAGCCGGGACAGGGTGGGGACTGAAGCTTTCTTT
CASSRDRVGTEAFF
>TRBJ2-7|NA|TRBV2|NA
TGTGCCAGCAGTGATTCCTCCTACGAGCAGTACTTC
CASSDSSYEQYF
>TRBJ2-5|NA|TRBV5-1|NA
TGCGCCAGCAGCTCGGGACATCATGAAGAGACCCAGTACTTC
CASSSGHHEETQYF
>TRBJ1-4|TRBD1|TRBV18|NA
TGTGCCAGCTCAACGTTTGCCCAGGGGGGGACTAATGAAAAACTGTTTTTT
CASSTFAQGGTNEKLFF
>TRBJ1-1|TRBD1|TRBV19|NA
TGTGCCAGTACCTCCCCGCGGACAGGGGGCTTAAGCGCTGAAGCTTTCTTT
CASTSPRTGGLSAEAFF
>TRBJ1-4|TRBD1|TRBV6-1|NA
TGTGCCAGCAGTTCAAAGGGACAGGCGGATGAAAAACTGTTTTTT
CASSSKGQADEKLFF
>TRBJ2-7|NA|TRBV11-2|NA
TGTGCCAGCAGCCCCGGGCAGGGGTATGAACGCTACGAGCAGTACTTC
CASSPGQGYERYEQYF
>TRBJ2-1|NA|TRBV9|NA
TGTGCCAGCAGCGTAGGTGGGGGGCAGCTTGAGCAGTTCTTC
CASSVGGGQLEQFF
>TRBJ2-7|TRBD1|TRBV6-5|NA
TGTGCCAGCGGGGAAACGGGACAGGGGCCCTACGAGCAGTACTTC
CASGETGQGPYEQYF
>TRBJ2-1|NA|TRBV6-2/TRBV6-3|NA
TGTGCCAGCAGTTACTCTGCCAATTACAATGAGCAGTTCTTC
CASSYSANYNEQFF
>TRBJ2-1|NA|TRBV6-1|NA
TGTGCCAGCAGTGAAGGGGGAAGGGCTTACAATGAGCAGTTCTTC
CASSEGGRAYNEQFF
>TRBJ2-7|NA|TRBV11-2|NA
TGTGCCAGCAGCTTAACCTCTACGGGGGAGCAGTACTTC
CASSLTSTGEQYF
>TRBJ1-1|NA|TRBV6-1|NA
TGTGCCAGCAGTGAAACCCAAGACACTGAAGCTTTCTTT
CASSETQDTEAFF
>TRBJ1-6|NA|TRBV14|once
TGTGCCAGCAGCCAAGGTACACAGAATTCACCCCTCCACTTT
CASSQGTQNSPLHF
>TRBJ1-6|NA|TRBV6-5|NA
TGTGCCAGCAGTAGTGACAGTAATAATTCACCCCTCCACTTT
CASSSDSNNSPLHF
>TRBJ1-2|NA|TRBV6-6|NA
TGTGCCAGCAGCCACGATGGCTATGGCTACACCTTC
CASSHDGYGYTF
>TRBJ1-2|NA|TRBV6-1|NA
TGTGCCAGCAGTGAATCGAATCCTCTTAACTATGGCTACACCTTC
CASSESNPLNYGYTF
>TRBJ2-1|TRBD2|TRBV7-2|NA
TGTGCCAGCAGCGCCTCCCCCGGGACGGGGGGTGAGCAGTTCTTC
CASSASPGTGGEQFF
>TRBJ1-2|NA|TRBV2|NA
TGTGCCAGCAGTGTGACAGATTATGGCTACACCTTC
CASSVTDYGYTF
>TRBJ1-2|TRBD1|TRBV6-5|once
TGTGCCAGCAGTCAGGGGGGAGACTATGGCTACACCTTC
CASSQGGDYGYTF
>TRBJ2-2|NA|TRBV11-2|NA
TGTGCCAGCAGCTTATTGGGGGTTACCGGGGAGCTGTTTTTT
CASSLLGVTGELFF
>TRBJ1-1|NA|TRBV4-2|NA
TGTGCCAGCAGCCAAGAAAGGCAGGGAGGAAACACTGAAGCTTTCTTT
CASSQERQGGNTEAFF
>TRBJ1-5|NA|TRBV6-2/TRBV6-3|NA
TGTGCCAGCAGCAGGGAGCGTGGTCAGCCCCAGCATTTT
CASSRERGQPQHF